The rows below give T cell receptor beta chains drawn from one sample of a study of OX40 agonist ivuxolimab in advanced cancers. Libraries were prepared by immunoSEQ multiplex PCR; TCRdb keeps only in-frame clonotypes and omits some of them. The repertoire holds over 50,000 clones, with roughly 90% as singletons. The source material was CD4+ or CD8+ T cells sorted from blood, sampled in a trial of the OX40 agonist ivuxolimab. Source of these receptors: an adult with an advanced solid tumor such as melanoma, head and neck, liver or kidney cancer. The CDR3 runs from the conserved cysteine through the conserved F or W. The order of the fields is clone size, D gene, V gene, CDR3 length, J gene, CDR3 DNA, CDR3 protein. D genes are given only for firm matches. A clone size is listed for some rows: how often the clone was seen (once, few, many), or a class if it is expanded.

>-|-|TRBV7-6|14|TRBJ1-1
TGTGCCAGCAGCTCAACTCCCACGAACACTGAAGCTTTCTTT
CASSSTPTNTEAFF
>-|-|TRBV3-1/TRBV3-2|9|TRBJ2-1
TGTGCCAGCGATTCTTGGCAGTTCTTC
CASDSWQFF
>-|TRBD2|TRBV7-7|15|TRBJ2-1
TGTGCTAGCAGCTTACTCGCGGGAGGGGATAATGAGCAGTTCTTC
CASSLLAGGDNEQFF
>-|-|TRBV6-1|13|TRBJ1-2
TGTGCCAGCAGTGGCTCCGGGGGCTATGGCTACACCTTC
CASSGSGGYGYTF
>-|-|TRBV5-1|12|TRBJ1-2
TGCGCCAGCAGCTTAACAGGAAGGGGCTACACCTTC
CASSLTGRGYTF
>-|TRBD2|TRBV10-3|15|TRBJ2-2
TGTGCCATCAGTGTGACTAGCGGACGGTCCGGGGAGCTGTTTTTT
CAISVTSGRSGELFF
>-|-|TRBV29-1|13|TRBJ2-5
TGCAGCGTTGAAGTAAGGGGGTTAGAGACCCAGTACTTC
CSVEVRGLETQYF
>-|TRBD1|TRBV7-8|17|TRBJ2-1
TGTGCCAGCAGCCCACTTGGGACAGGGGGCTCCTACAATGAGCAGTTCTTC
CASSPLGTGGSYNEQFF
>-|TRBD2|TRBV10-1|14|TRBJ2-7
TGCGCCAGCAGTGAAGGCGGGAGGACCTACGAGCAGTACTTC
CASSEGGRTYEQYF
>-|-|TRBV2|11|TRBJ2-7
TGTGCCAGCAGTGCAGATTACGAGCAGTACTTC
CASSADYEQYF
>-|-|TRBV11-2|14|TRBJ2-3
TGTGCCAGCAGCGTAGGAACTAGCACAGATACGCAGTATTTT
CASSVGTSTDTQYF
>-|TRBD1|TRBV6-4|16|TRBJ1-1
TGTGCCAGCAGTGTTGGGACAGCTACTCTGAACACTGAAGCTTTCTTT
CASSVGTATLNTEAFF
>-|-|TRBV7-9|15|TRBJ2-7
TGTGCCAGCAGTTCACCCGGAGGTAGGGTGTACGAGCAGTACTTC
CASSSPGGRVYEQYF
>-|-|TRBV19|13|TRBJ2-7
TGTGCCAGTAGTCAGGTCATTGAGTACGAGCAGTACTTC
CASSQVIEYEQYF
>-|-|TRBV28|15|TRBJ2-6
TGTGCCAGCAGTTCCAGGGCTTCTGGGGCCAACGTCCTGACTTTC
CASSSRASGANVLTF
>-|TRBD1|TRBV28|16|TRBJ1-1
TGTGCCAGCAGGCCCGGGACAGGGACTTTGAACACTGAAGCTTTCTTT
CASRPGTGTLNTEAFF
>-|-|TRBV27|14|TRBJ1-2
TGTGCCAGCAGTTTAAGTGGCAGGCAGTATGGCTACACCTTC
CASSLSGRQYGYTF
>-|-|TRBV18|15|TRBJ2-7
TGTGCCAGCTCACCACGACAGGATCTGCCCTACGAGCAGTACTTC
CASSPRQDLPYEQYF
>-|-|TRBV9|14|TRBJ1-1
TGTGCCAGCAGCGTTTCGATGATGAACACTGAAGCTTTCTTT
CASSVSMMNTEAFF
>-|TRBD1|TRBV7-9|14|TRBJ1-1
TGTGCCAGCAGCAGGACAGGAGTAAACACTGAAGCTTTCTTT
CASSRTGVNTEAFF
>-|TRBD1|TRBV9|15|TRBJ1-1
TGTGCCAGCAGCGTAGTAGGGACAGGGGACACTGAAGCTTTCTTT
CASSVVGTGDTEAFF
>-|-|TRBV11-1|13|TRBJ2-7
TGTGCCAGCAGCTTAGCCCAGCCCTACGAGCAGTACTTC
CASSLAQPYEQYF
>-|-|TRBV5-1|14|TRBJ1-2
TGCGCCAGCACCTCTCCAGGGGTTTTGTATGGCTACACCTTC
CASTSPGVLYGYTF
>-|-|TRBV7-9|12|TRBJ1-2
TGTGCCAGCAGCTTCCGGGACAACGGCTACACCTTC
CASSFRDNGYTF
>-|-|TRBV19|17|TRBJ2-4
TGTGCCAGTGCGATTGGGGCTGGGGCCTGGGGCAAAAACATTCAGTACTTC
CASAIGAGAWGKNIQYF
>-|TRBD1|TRBV5-4|14|TRBJ1-1
TGTGCCAGCAGCACGGACAGGGAGAACACTGAAGCTTTCTTT
CASSTDRENTEAFF
>-|-|TRBV5-1|13|TRBJ2-5
TGCGCCAGCAGCCCTGACTCGCTCAGGGAGCAGTACTTC
CASSPDSLREQYF
>-|TRBD2|TRBV18|17|TRBJ2-6
TGTGCCAGCTCACGTAGCGGGGGTATCTCTGGGGCCAACGTCCTGACTTTC
CASSRSGGISGANVLTF
>-|TRBD1|TRBV25-1|17|TRBJ1-4
TGTGCCAGCAGGTCGGGACAGGGGGCTGCGGGTAATGAAAAACTGTTTTTT
CASRSGQGAAGNEKLFF
>-|-|TRBV6-5|15|TRBJ1-3
TGTGCCAGCAGGAGAACAGCGCACTCTGGAAACACCATATATTTT
CASRRTAHSGNTIYF
>-|-|TRBV7-9|12|TRBJ1-3
TGTGCCAGCAGCCAGACCGGAAACACCATATATTTT
CASSQTGNTIYF
>-|-|TRBV10-3|14|TRBJ1-4
TGTGCCATCAGTGAGGGGACTCTTAATGAAAAACTGTTTTTT
CAISEGTLNEKLFF
>once|-|TRBV28|14|TRBJ1-2
TGTGCCAGCAGTTTAGCGCAGGGGAACTATGGCTACACCTTC
CASSLAQGNYGYTF
>once|-|TRBV30|15|TRBJ1-4
TGTGCCTGGAGTGTACGAGCAGGGCTGTATGAAAAACTGTTTTTT
CAWSVRAGLYEKLFF
>-|-|TRBV5-1|13|TRBJ1-6
TGCGCCAGCAGCTTGTTCAGTAATTCACCCCTCCACTTT
CASSLFSNSPLHF
>-|TRBD1|TRBV2|14|TRBJ2-2
TGTGCCAGCGGAGCCGGGACAGGGATCAGGGAGCTGTTTTTT
CASGAGTGIRELFF
>-|-|TRBV19|13|TRBJ1-1
TGTGCCAGTAGATCCGGACTAAACACTGAAGCTTTCTTT
CASRSGLNTEAFF
>-|-|TRBV5-4|14|TRBJ1-2
TGTGCCAGCAGCTTTGAACAGTCCTCCTATGGCTACACCTTC
CASSFEQSSYGYTF
>once|-|TRBV25-1|12|TRBJ1-2
TGTGCCAGCAGTGAACCTACTTATGGCTACACCTTC
CASSEPTYGYTF
>-|-|TRBV23-1|15|TRBJ1-3
TGCGCCAGCAGCCAACGAAGGGGGGCTCAAAACACCATATATTTT
CASSQRRGAQNTIYF
>-|-|TRBV30|15|TRBJ2-5
TGTGCCTGGAGTGTATCAGGACGCCAGGGGGAGACCCAGTACTTC
CAWSVSGRQGETQYF
>-|TRBD1|TRBV6-6|15|TRBJ2-2
TGTGCCAGCATTCTCCTGACAGGGGGCTCCGGGGAGCTGTTTTTT
CASILLTGGSGELFF